The clone carrying this T cell receptor beta chain came up a few times. Its antigen is undetermined. This entry is derived from a study of beta chain features in type 1 diabetes. Notes on the study in general: No resolution was reached here on whether HLA type influences TCRB rearrangement.

Expressed TCRB transcripts were sequenced because the entire RNA isolate underwent reverse transcription. Only in-frame clones appear in the TCRdb table, and some are missing; sequencing was by immunoSEQ multiplex PCR. Of roughly 140,000 clones in the sample, roughly 53% were seen once. Germline values: CDR1 SGHTA, CDR2 FQGNSA. The CDR3 sequence is 13 residues long. V lost 11 bases and J 5 bases, leaving 18 bases between the germline ends. Sequencing was performed on Tregs from blood. The rearrangement joins TRBV7-2 to TRBJ2-5, with a tentative D call TRBD1 (6 bases). The receptor's source is a man younger than 30 in good health. The CDR3 reads CALSGALGETQYF. The CDR3 DNA reads as TGTGCCCTCTCAGGGGCTTTAGGGGAGACCCAGTACTTC.